This T cell receptor beta chain was captured in a study of vaccination and CD4 T cells after COVID-19. Study-level results: There was no significant change from around 19 to 38 median reactive clonotypes.

Cultured CD4+ T-cell DNA underwent Oncomine TCR Beta short-read sequencing. In this case, cultured CD4+ T cells provided the extracted genomic DNA. TCRdb re-called the PCR reads through MiXCR, storing one row per CDR3 protein. The table records 15,000 to 20,000 distinct CDR3 sequences, around 45% of them present only once. Treatment meaning: approximately 10-day PBMC culture with coronavirus spike peptide pools or control peptides (ViraFEST assay). The authors cultured approximately 2 million PBMCs per well with 9 to 10 IU/ml IL-2 and about 9.4 ug/ml peptide pools. Cultures got half-medium changes with IL-2 on days 3 and 7. CDR3 size: 15 residues. The V end was cut by 5 bases, the J end by 3 bases, with 16 bases between. CDR1 MNHEY and CDR2 SMNVEV come from the germline V gene (reference sequence). This clonotype occurred a few times. What it binds is unknown.

Sample: CD4+ T cells from blood, cultured in vitro, taken after SARS-CoV-2 vaccination. This TCR came from a human donor who had recovered from COVID-19. This rearrangement joins TRBV27 to TRBJ1-1; D possibly corresponds to TRBD1 (5 bases). The CDR3 region is CASSLDRAGYTEAFF. The CDR3 DNA reads as TGTGCCAGCAGTCTAGACAGAGCAGGGTACACTGAAGCTTTCTTT.